The text below deals with one TCR beta chain. Its recognized antigen is unknown. These data originate in a study of T cells expressing NK-cell markers (dated by TCRdb to 2018 to 2020). Background for the entire study: Eight or nine donors provided sorted CD3+CD56+NKG2C+, CD3+CD56+NKG2C- and CD3+CD56-NKG2C+ T-cell subsets, whose TCR beta-chain repertoires were profiled. The eight sequenced donors were randomly selected healthy volunteers, three men and five women. Sequencing of the libraries produced 2 x 150 bp reads on Illumina HiSeq 2000/2500, MiSeq or NextSeq. Of the eight sequenced donors, seven were found to be HCMV-seropositive and one was found to be HCMV-seronegative.

TCRdb names Illumina HiSeq 2000 as the instrument used. TCR beta cDNA libraries were prepared using 5'RACE template switching, which introduced a universal primer site and unique molecular identifiers. cDNA synthesis was primed from the TCR beta constant segment, followed by two successive PCR amplification steps. The published analysis was carried out like this. MIGEC was used to demultiplex reads and group reads by UMI, and MiTCR was used to assemble and quantify clonotypes. To remove erroneous sequences, TCR cDNA sequences were retained only when supported by two or more reads. The tcR package was used for downstream repertoire analysis, and clonotypes were matched across fractions by CDR3 nucleotide sequence plus V segment. Antigen specificity was annotated against VDJdb with VDJmatch, allowing one amino acid substitution in CDR3. TCRdb reprocessed the reads, and each CDR3 protein sequence is entered once, without DNA. It is TCRdb's table, rather than the study itself, that gives the V and J calls and clone size. The table for this sample shows about 30,000 distinct CDR3 sequences. Of the sample, about 60% is held by the ten largest clones.

HCMV serostatus was determined by detecting HCMV-specific IgG in serum with a commercial ELISA kit. Peripheral blood mononuclear cells were isolated from blood by Ficoll density gradient centrifugation. Overall study results and their limits: Those dominant clonotypes were again the most abundant among CD3+CD56-NKG2C+ cells in a few donors, at about 28.3-65%. In six donors, the dominant CD3+CD56+NKG2C+ clonotypes were found to rank among the top 10 CD8+ clonotypes and to make up about 1.0-7.0% of CD8+ T cells. Whether the expanded NKG2C-expressing T cell clones were specific for HCMV antigens was left unclear.

CDR1 and CDR2 were assigned from the germline V gene as SGHRS and YFSETQ. The CDR3 sequence holds 15 residues, the cysteine and phenylalanine included. No DNA appears here. Sample: blood T cells: a sorted CD56 or NKG2C T cell subset, CD4+ or CD8+ T cells, or bulk PBMC T cells (not recorded which). The TCR originated in a woman aged 18 to 75 in good health. This chain is built from TRBV5-1 and TRBJ1-1; TCRdb picks TRBD1, but there is no DNA to check that call. The CDR3 region: CASSLGQTMNTEAFF.